A single sample is the source of the 7 T cell receptor beta chains below, sequenced in a study of response to subunit inactivated influenza vaccine. Each CDR3 protein is one row after TCRdb ran MiXCR on the RT-PCR reads. The sample lists 800,000 or so distinct CDR3 sequences, over 20% occurring once. The material was PBMCs from blood, obtained 4 to 6 days after vaccination. These receptors came from a man aged 45 to 65 who received an inactivated influenza vaccine.

This clonotype was detected once. This sequence may be a read error, since a much larger clone differs from it by one base. This sequence joins TRBV2 and TRBJ2-1, with TRBD2 as a possible D gene (5 bases). The length of the CDR3 is 12 residues. Trimming shortened V by 6 bases and J by 8 bases, and 11 bases separated the two germline ends. Looked up from germline, CDR1 is SNHLY and CDR2 is FYNNEI. The CDR3 spells CASSADGDEQFF. CDR3 in DNA: TGTGCCAGCAGCGCGGACGGGGATGAGCAGTTCTTC.

This clonotype has only a few counts. The V and J genes are TRBV29-1 and TRBJ1-2; unclear D gene. Per germline, CDR1 SQVTM and CDR2 ANQGSEA. Trimming removed 4 bases at V and 1 base at J, with 13 bases between. This CDR3 comprises 14 residues. The chain's CDR3 is CSVGTPPDNYGYTF. In DNA, the CDR3 is TGCAGCGTTGGGACGCCTCCGGATAACTATGGCTACACCTTC.

This clonotype was counted a few times. J is TRBJ2-5 and V is TRBV30, with D possibly being TRBD1 (6 bases). The CDR3 extends over 14 amino acids. Trimming pared 0 bases from V and 5 bases from J, leaving 13 bases between. CDR1 and CDR2 (germline): GTSNPN, SVGIG (reference sequence). The CDR3 loop is CAWSVGRGWETQYF. The CDR3 nucleotides read TGTGCCTGGAGTGTGGGCAGGGGCTGGGAGACCCAGTACTTC.

This chain links TRBV28 with TRBJ2-7; TRBD1 agrees at 8 bases. J gave up 0 bases and V 5 bases, and 21 bases lay outside the gene matches. Germline V gene sequence: CDR1 MDHEN, CDR2 SYDVKM. The CDR3 is 20 amino acids. The CDR3 DNA sequence: TGTGCCAGCAGTGCCCACGGACAGGGTATCACCAATTCGAACTCCTACGAGCAGTACTTC. Amino acids: CASSAHGQGITNSNSYEQYF. Looking up the rest from reference TRBV28 and TRBJ2-7 gives the full variable domain: DVKVTQSSRYLVKRTGEKVFLECVQDMDHENMFWYRQDPGLGLRLIYFSYDVKMKEKGDIPEGYSVSREKKERFSLILESASTNQTSMYLCASSAHGQGITNSNSYEQYFGPGTRLTVT.

Notes on this clonotype: A clone one base away is much larger, so this may be a read error. V gene TRBV5-1 combines with J gene TRBJ2-1, with D perhaps matching TRBD2 (6 bases). The CDR3 has 12 amino acids. Germline assignment: CDR1 SGHRS and CDR2 YFSETQ. The CDR3 reads CATSSTSNEQFF. The CDR3 nucleotides read TGCGCCACCAGCTCGACTAGCAATGAGCAGTTCTTC.

The chain links TRBV4-3 to TRBJ2-5; 7 bases line up with TRBD2. Germline loops: CDR1 LGHNA, CDR2 YSLEER. Unmatched junction bases numbered 7, after V lost 0 bases and J lost 0 bases. The CDR3 extends over 17 amino acids. In DNA, the CDR3 is TGCGCCAGCAGCCAAGACAGGCTAGCGGATTACCAAGAGACCCAGTACTTC. Translated, it gives CASSQDRLADYQETQYF.

This clonotype was found a few times. The chain joins TRBV6-5 to TRBJ2-3, with a weak D call TRBD2 (6 bases). Trimming shortened V by 4 bases and J by 2 bases, and 13 bases separated the two germline ends. Looked up from germline, CDR1 is MNHEY and CDR2 is SVGAGI. CDR3 length: 15 residues. DNA of the CDR3: TGTGCCAGCAGTTTGCCCGGAGGGATCACAGATACGCAGTATTTT. Protein sequence: CASSLPGGITDTQYF.